The 26 T cell receptor beta chains listed next were all sequenced from one sample in a study of blood T cell repertoires in COVID-19. Generated by immunoSEQ multiplex PCR, the TCRdb table keeps only in-frame clones and is missing some. The table has about 140,000 clones, 75% to 85% seen once; the top ten hold over 2.5%. Sequenced input: peripheral blood. Receptors were obtained from a man aged 45-65 years with acute or convalescent COVID-19.

This clone was observed a few times. V and J are TRBV11-1 and TRBJ1-1, with 8 bases matching TRBD1. CDR1 and CDR2 (germline): SGHAT, FQDESV (reference sequence). CDR3 length equals 15 residues. The V gene end was trimmed by 5 bases and the J gene end by 0 bases; junction bases not matched to a gene: 5. The CDR3: CASSDRDRLNTEAFF. DNA of the CDR3: TGTGCCAGCAGCGATAGGGACAGGCTGAACACTGAAGCTTTCTTT.

The gene calls are TRBV18 and TRBJ1-1; D not certain. The germline V and J ends were trimmed by 7 bases and 4 bases, with 13 bases remaining between them. This CDR3 has 13 residues. Germline-derived CDR1 and CDR2 are KGHSH and LQKENI. The CDR3 loop reads CASFSGLGTEAFF. The CDR3 DNA is TGTGCCAGCTTTTCGGGTCTAGGCACTGAAGCTTTCTTT.

The rearrangement links TRBV5-1 to TRBJ1-1, with D possibly TRBD1 on 6 matching bases. This CDR3 region has 14 residues. Germline CDR1 reads SGHRS; CDR2 reads YFSETQ. Trimming took 1 base from V and 3 from J, leaving 10 bases between them. The DNA for the CDR3 is TGCGCCAGCAGCTTGCCGGGGGGGCACACTGAAGCTTTCTTT. Translated, it gives CASSLPGGHTEAFF.

This chain uses TRBV7-3 with TRBJ2-7, with TRBD1 identical over 9 bases. Looked up from germline, CDR1 is SGHTA and CDR2 is FQGTGA. Trimming at V came to 5 bases and at J to 5 bases, leaving 7 bases not matched to a gene. The CDR3 length is 14 residues. The CDR3 loop reads CASSLGQGKDEQYF. The CDR3 coding sequence is TGTGCCAGCAGCCTCGGACAGGGGAAGGACGAGCAGTACTTC.

The V and J genes are TRBV9 and TRBJ1-1; D not certain. This CDR3 spans 12 amino acids. Germline assignment: CDR1 SGDLS and CDR2 YYNGEE. The V end was cut by 3 bases, the J end by 0 bases, with 3 bases between. The CDR3 region has the DNA TGTGCCAGCAGCGCGTTGAACACTGAAGCTTTCTTT. As protein: CASSALNTEAFF.

The sample holds one count of this clone. The J gene is TRBJ1-3, the V gene TRBV18; 8 bases agree with TRBD1. V trimming: 6 bases; J trimming: 2 bases; junction bases outside the gene matches: 9. The CDR3 length is 16 residues. Per the germline V gene, CDR1 is KGHSH and CDR2 is LQKENI. This CDR3 reads CASSQGQGSTGNTIYF. Here the CDR3 DNA reads TGTGCCAGCTCTCAAGGACAGGGAAGCACTGGAAACACCATATATTTT.

Details on this clone: The junction departs from the called germline gene at one end, perhaps through a read error. The chain uses TRBV18 and TRBJ1-3, with D perhaps TRBD1 (5 bases). The CDR3 has 14 amino acids. The V gene's germline CDR1 is KGHSH and CDR2 LQKENI. The DNA for the CDR3 is TGTGCCAGCTCCCCACGGGGGGCTGGAAACACCATATATTTT. It encodes CASSPRGAGNTIYF.

The chain combines TRBV7-6 with TRBJ2-7; D remains unclear. Per germline, CDR1 SGHVS and CDR2 FNYEAQ. V lost 1 base to trimming and J lost 0 bases, with 10 bases between them. The CDR3 totals 15 residues. DNA of the CDR3: TGTGCCAGCAGCTTAGGAACCGACAACTCCTACGAGCAGTACTTC. Translating it yields CASSLGTDNSYEQYF.

The V gene is TRBV6-6, the J gene TRBJ2-7; TRBD1 matches 10 bases. This CDR3 has 14 residues. Germline CDR1 is MNHNY and CDR2 is SVGAGI (reference sequence). The ends lost 2 bases at V and 6 bases at J; junction bases unmatched: 4. This chain's CDR3 is CASSYRDRGVEQYF. Written as DNA, the CDR3 is TGTGCCAGCAGTTACCGGGACAGGGGCGTCGAGCAGTACTTC.

The rearrangement uses TRBV27 and TRBJ2-5; the match to TRBD2 covers 8 bases. CDR1 and CDR2 from the germline V gene are MNHEY and SMNVEV (reference sequence). With V trimmed by 3 bases and J by 5 bases, 11 bases remained unmatched. The CDR3 has 16 residues. The CDR3 loop is CASSFLPSGGRETQYF. The CDR3, as DNA: TGTGCCAGCAGTTTTCTTCCCTCGGGGGGGCGGGAGACCCAGTACTTC.

The chain carries TRBV11-2 and TRBJ1-2, with TRBD1 matching 8 bases. Germline-derived CDR1 and CDR2 are SGHAT and FQNNGV. With V trimmed by 0 bases and J by 0 bases, 0 bases remained unmatched. There are 15 residues in the CDR3. The CDR3 loop is CASSLDRGPNYGYTF. The CDR3 coding sequence is TGTGCCAGCAGCTTAGACAGGGGGCCTAACTATGGCTACACCTTC.

The chain employs TRBV4-2 and TRBJ2-2; D not certain. CDR3 length: 14 residues. Between the trimmed V and J ends, which lost 1 base and 7 bases, there was a span of 10 bases. The germline CDR1 and CDR2 sequences are LGHNA and YNFKEQ. Written as DNA, the CDR3 is TGTGCCAGCAGCCAAGTTCGGAGTTTCGGGGAGCTGTTTTTT. This gives the protein CASSQVRSFGELFF.

A few counts support this clone. This chain uses TRBV4-2 with TRBJ1-2, with 7 bases aligning to TRBD1. The CDR3 length is 17 residues. The germline gives CDR1 LGHNA, CDR2 YNFKEQ. The J segment lost 4 bases and the V segment lost 3 bases, leaving 14 bases of the junction unmatched. The CDR3 sequence is CASSHPQVGRGTYGYTF. In nucleotides, the CDR3 is TGTGCCAGCAGCCACCCCCAGGTGGGCAGGGGGACCTATGGCTACACCTTC.

This chain links TRBV19 with TRBJ1-1, with 7 bases that match TRBD1. CDR3 length: 15 residues. Losses at the gene ends were 5 bases for V and 0 bases for J; bases not matched to a gene: 6. CDR1 is LNHDA, CDR2 SQIVND, per germline (reference sequence). The CDR3 nucleotides are TGTGCCAGTAGTCAGGGGGTCGCGATGAACACTGAAGCTTTCTTT. As protein: CASSQGVAMNTEAFF.

V and J are TRBV9 and TRBJ2-1; maybe TRBD1 (5 bases). The V gene lost 4 bases and the J gene lost 4 bases, with 9 bases spanning the gap. This CDR3 has 13 residues. The germline CDR1 and CDR2 sequences are SGDLS and YYNGEE. CDR3: CASSPQGYNEQFF. DNA of the CDR3: TGTGCCAGCAGCCCTCAGGGATACAATGAGCAGTTCTTC. Full variable domain (remainder filled in from reference TRBV9 and TRBJ2-1): DSGVTQTPKHLITATGQRVTLRCSPRSGDLSVYWYQQSLDQGLQFLIQYYNGEERAKGNILERFSAQQFPDLHSELNLSSLELGDSALYFCASSPQGYNEQFFGPGTRLTVL.

The chain carries TRBV4-1 and TRBJ2-4; 7 bases fit TRBD1. The V gene's germline CDR1 is MGHRA and CDR2 YSYEKL. Trimming cost V 0 bases and J 8 bases; bases outside gene matches: 13. The CDR3 extends over 17 amino acids. CDR3 protein: CASSQDWRTGDFDIQYF. The CDR3 DNA sequence: TGCGCCAGCAGCCAAGATTGGAGGACAGGTGATTTCGACATTCAGTACTTC.

The chain employs TRBV10-1 and TRBJ2-3, with a possible D match to TRBD1 (6 bases). Trimming took off 3 bases at V and 2 bases at J, with 12 bases between the two ends. The germline gives CDR1 WNHNN, CDR2 SYGVQD (reference sequence). The CDR3 loop spans 15 amino acids. The CDR3 sequence is CASSEWGQDTDTQYF. The CDR3 DNA is TGCGCCAGCAGTGAATGGGGACAAGACACAGATACGCAGTATTTT.

This clone was recorded once. The rearrangement joins TRBV28 to TRBJ2-7, with D perhaps matching TRBD1 (6 bases). The CDR3 sequence is 13 residues long. Germline lookup yields CDR1 MDHEN and CDR2 SYDVKM. With 6 bases removed from V and 7 bases from J, the gap between germline ends came to 16 bases. CDR3 in amino acids: CASRGTSLQEQYF. The CDR3 bases are TGTGCCAGCAGGGGGACATCTCTACAAGAGCAGTACTTC.

The rearrangement joins TRBV19 to TRBJ2-2, with 10 bases identical to TRBD2. J gave up 4 bases and V 3 bases, and 11 bases lay outside the gene matches. CDR1 and CDR2 from the germline V gene are LNHDA and SQIVND (reference sequence). This CDR3 region has 18 residues. The chain's CDR3 is CASSIPSGLAGVTGELFF. For the CDR3, the DNA is TGTGCCAGTAGTATCCCATCGGGGCTAGCGGGGGTCACCGGGGAGCTGTTTTTT. The full variable domain, completed using reference TRBV19 and TRBJ2-2, is DGGITQSPKYLFRKEGQNVTLSCEQNLNHDAMYWYRQDPGQGLRLIYYSQIVNDFQKGDIAEGYSVSREKKESFPLTVTSAQKNPTAFYLCASSIPSGLAGVTGELFFGEGSRLTVL.

This clone came up a few times. The V and J genes are TRBV5-1 and TRBJ1-3, with D hard to call. Trimming took off 0 bases at V and 0 bases at J, with 4 bases between the two ends. The germline CDR1 and CDR2 sequences are SGHRS and YFSETQ. This CDR3 has 14 amino acids. The CDR3 DNA reads TGCGCCAGCAGCTTGGACAGCTCTGGAAACACCATATATTTT. This translates into CASSLDSSGNTIYF.

This clone was seen once. The V call is TRBV24-1, the J call TRBJ2-6; D possibly corresponds to TRBD2 (6 bases). The germline CDR1 and CDR2 sequences are KGHDR and SFDVKD. The CDR3 extends over 17 amino acids. The V and J ends lost 3 bases and 3 bases respectively, with 14 bases between them. The CDR3 coding sequence is TGTGCCACCAGTGATGGAGGGAGTGAGGTTGGGGCCAACGTCCTGACTTTC. This encodes CATSDGGSEVGANVLTF.

The chain has TRBV2 and TRBJ2-3; D possibly corresponds to TRBD1 (6 bases). The length of the CDR3 is 15 residues. V lost 3 bases and J 0 bases, leaving 10 bases between the germline ends. Germline loops: CDR1 SNHLY, CDR2 FYNNEI. The CDR3 here is CASSDSGASTDTQYF. CDR3 nucleotide sequence: TGTGCCAGCAGTGATTCAGGGGCCAGCACAGATACGCAGTATTTT.

The chain recombines TRBV6-5 with TRBJ2-7; 8 positions match TRBD2. The V and J ends lost 6 bases and 4 bases, in that order; junction bases with no gene match: 11. CDR1 MNHEY and CDR2 SVGAGI come from the germline V gene. The CDR3 runs to 15 residues. The CDR3 sequence is CASSYMAGGGYEQYF. The CDR3 DNA follows: TGTGCCAGCAGCTACATGGCGGGAGGAGGTTACGAGCAGTACTTC.

The chain carries TRBV2 and TRBJ2-1; TRBD2 aligns across 10 bases. Trimming at V came to 6 bases and at J to 5 bases, leaving 7 bases not matched to a gene. CDR1 and CDR2 (germline): SNHLY, FYNNEI. There are 15 residues in the CDR3. The CDR3, as DNA: TGTGCCAGCAGGCGACTAGCGGGCTGGAACAATGAGCAGTTCTTC. Translation gives CASRRLAGWNNEQFF.

The V gene is TRBV6-1, the J gene TRBJ1-5; D is perhaps TRBD1 (5 bases). V was cut by 1 base and J by 0 bases, with 13 bases left in between. Germline CDR1 and CDR2: MNHNS and SASEGT. The CDR3 is 17 residues long. CDR3 sequence: CASSEVGRGNSNQPQHF. CDR3 in DNA: TGTGCCAGCAGTGAAGTGGGGAGGGGTAATAGCAATCAGCCCCAGCATTTT.

This clone has just one count. The chain carries TRBV12-5 and TRBJ2-7, with D hard to call. Germline CDR1 LGHNT, CDR2 FRNRAP. Trimming left V 1 base short and J 8 bases short, with 12 bases between. This CDR3 has 13 residues. The CDR3 DNA reads TGTGCTAGTGGTTTGGGGTCCCCTAGGAAGCAGTACTTC. It encodes CASGLGSPRKQYF. Full variable domain (outside the CDR3, taken from reference TRBV12-5 and TRBJ2-7): DARVTQTPRHKVTEMGQEVTMRCQPILGHNTVFWYRQTMMQGLELLAYFRNRAPLDDSGMPKDRFSAEMPDATLATLKIQPSEPRDSAVYFCASGLGSPRKQYFGPGTRLTVT.